This T cell receptor (beta chain) was sequenced in a study of shared clonotypes between healthy human individuals. The CDR3 extends over 15 amino acids. Germline CDR1 and CDR2: SQVTM and ANQGSEA. V lost 6 bases and J lost 1; bases outside the gene matches: 4. A note on this clone: The antigen is undetermined.

Healthy and HIV-negative, the adult donors had no recent acute infections or vaccinations. The sorted-subset replicate PCRs were given 200 ng DNA, which is tens of thousands of T cell genomes. Only in-frame clones appear in the TCRdb table, and some are missing; sequencing was by immunoSEQ multiplex PCR. Of approximately 1.4 million clones listed, under 99% are singletons. Study conclusions and caveats: Generation probabilities were higher for clonotypes shared across all four sorted-subset donors than for unshared ones. In having few donors, the study represented limited genetic and exposure-history diversity.

Input material: naive CD4+ T cells sorted from blood. Subset here: CD45RA+ positively selected. The TCR was taken from a man aged 25 to 40 in good health. The chain uses TRBV29-1 and TRBJ2-2; 11 positions agree with TRBD2. Here the CDR3 DNA reads TGCAGCGTCGATAGCGGGAGGGGGAACACCGGGGAGCTGTTTTTT. Amino acids: CSVDSGRGNTGELFF.